Described below is a single T cell receptor (beta chain) sequence and its context. Its specificity is not known. The data were obtained in a study of T cell responses to AZD1222 COVID-19 vaccine. Regarding the study as a whole: Donors were mostly white British, more females; clonal diversity possibly underestimated. Scientists sampled the repertoires only once the peak T cell response had passed.

Some clones are missing from TCRdb's copy, which holds only in-frame ones; the method was immunoSEQ multiplex PCR. The profile covers roughly 100,000 clones, with 82% appearing a single time and around 5.1% taken by the ten largest. The V end lost 2 bases, the J end lost 5 bases, and 15 bases lay between the germline ends. The CDR3 covers 15 residues. From germline, CDR1 is LGHNA and CDR2 YSLEER. The genes are TRBV4-3 and TRBJ1-1, with no clear D. The specimen was peripheral blood, collected on day 0 of AZD1222 vaccination. This TCR derives from an adult in good health. The CDR3 nucleotides are TGCGCCAGCAGCCAAAATCAGGTGAGTCGGACTGAAGCTTTCTTT. Translating it yields CASSQNQVSRTEAFF.